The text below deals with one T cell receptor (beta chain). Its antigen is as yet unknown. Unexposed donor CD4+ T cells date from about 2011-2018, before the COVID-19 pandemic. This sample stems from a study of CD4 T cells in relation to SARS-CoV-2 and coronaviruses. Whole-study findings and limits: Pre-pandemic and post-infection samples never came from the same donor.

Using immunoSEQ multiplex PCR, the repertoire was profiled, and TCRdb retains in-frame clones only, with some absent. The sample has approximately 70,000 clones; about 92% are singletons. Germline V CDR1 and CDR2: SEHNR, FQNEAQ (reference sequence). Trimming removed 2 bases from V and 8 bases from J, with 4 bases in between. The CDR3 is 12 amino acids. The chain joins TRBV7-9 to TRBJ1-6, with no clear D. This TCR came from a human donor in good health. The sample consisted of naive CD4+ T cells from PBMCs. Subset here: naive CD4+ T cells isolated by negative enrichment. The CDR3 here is CASSLNHSPLHF. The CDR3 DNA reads TGTGCCAGCAGCTTAAACCATTCACCCCTCCACTTT.